The clone carrying this T cell receptor (beta chain) was observed once. The sample comes from a study of sequential checkpoint blockade in melanoma. Overall study: Both treatment sequences were followed by maintenance nivolumab.

Treatment of the sample: randomized to nivolumab then ipilimumab (arm A) or the reverse (arm B). Sorted cells were live CD3+CD8+, lacking CD19 and CD56, from PBMCs. TCRdb keeps only in-frame clones here, not all; method: immunoSEQ multiplex PCR. The sample yields approximately 6,300 clones, around half seen once. The CDR3 totals 15 residues. Looked up from germline, CDR1 is SGHNT and CDR2 is YYREEE (reference sequence). V dropped 2 bases and J dropped 3 bases, with 11 bases sitting between them. This TCR was recovered from a human donor with melanoma. The chain carries TRBV5-4 and TRBJ1-4; a possible D gene is TRBD1 (6 bases). The sample here was CD8+ T cells sorted from blood (inferred from file names), taken from a patient given nivolumab and ipilimumab in sequence. The CDR3 here is CASSFPGAPNEKLFF. DNA for the CDR3: TGTGCCAGCAGCTTTCCAGGGGCGCCTAATGAAAAACTGTTTTTT.